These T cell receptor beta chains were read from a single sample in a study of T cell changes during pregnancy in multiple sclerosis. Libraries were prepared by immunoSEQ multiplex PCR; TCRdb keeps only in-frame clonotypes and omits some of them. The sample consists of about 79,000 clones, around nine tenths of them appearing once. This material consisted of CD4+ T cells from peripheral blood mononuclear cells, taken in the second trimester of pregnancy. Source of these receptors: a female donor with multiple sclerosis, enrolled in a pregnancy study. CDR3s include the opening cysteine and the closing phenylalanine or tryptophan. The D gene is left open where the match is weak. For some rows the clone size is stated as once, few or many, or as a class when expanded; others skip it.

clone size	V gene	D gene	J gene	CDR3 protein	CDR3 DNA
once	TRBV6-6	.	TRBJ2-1	CASTGPLGNEQFF	TGTGCCAGCACAGGTCCTTTAGGCAATGAGCAGTTCTTC
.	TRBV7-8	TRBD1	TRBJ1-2	CASSLARTGILYGYTF	TGTGCCAGCAGCTTAGCCCGGACAGGGATCCTCTATGGCTACACCTTC
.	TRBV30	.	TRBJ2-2	CAWTPVGGTGELFF	TGTGCCTGGACCCCCGTGGGGGGAACCGGGGAGCTGTTTTTT
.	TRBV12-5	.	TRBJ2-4	CASGLGGPAKNIQYF	TGTGCTAGTGGTTTAGGAGGGCCGGCCAAAAACATTCAGTACTTC
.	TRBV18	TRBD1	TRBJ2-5	CASSSGHTSRRGLESQYF	TGTGCCAGCTCATCTGGCCACACGTCTAGAAGGGGGCTCGAGTCCCAGTACTTC
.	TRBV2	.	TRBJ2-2	CASSGRTNTGELFF	TGTGCCAGCAGCGGCAGGACGAACACCGGGGAGCTGTTTTTT
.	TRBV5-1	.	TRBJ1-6	CASSLAEAGLFSPLHF	TGCGCCAGCAGCTTGGCCGAGGCAGGGTTATTTTCACCCCTCCACTTT
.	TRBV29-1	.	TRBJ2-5	CSVELGQETQYF	TGCAGCGTAGAACTAGGTCAAGAGACCCAGTACTTC
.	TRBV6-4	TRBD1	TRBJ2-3	CASSGQGIGSTDTQYF	TGTGCCAGCAGTGGACAGGGGATCGGTTCGACAGATACGCAGTATTTT
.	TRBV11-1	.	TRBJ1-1	CASSLLRGRTEAFF	TGTGCCAGCAGCTTACTTAGGGGCAGGACTGAAGCTTTCTTT
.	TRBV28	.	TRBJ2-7	CASSLRRRYEQYF	TGTGCCAGCAGTTTGAGGCGGCGTTACGAGCAGTACTTC
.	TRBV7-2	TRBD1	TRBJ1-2	CASSSRDSWYGYTF	TGTGCCAGCAGCTCAAGGGACAGCTGGTATGGCTACACCTTC
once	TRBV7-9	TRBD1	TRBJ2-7	CASSSTYGTGPYEQYF	TGTGCCAGCAGCTCCACCTACGGGACAGGTCCCTACGAGCAGTACTTC
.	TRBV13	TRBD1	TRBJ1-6	CASSFGRGHSPLHF	TGTGCCAGCAGCTTCGGCAGGGGGCATTCACCCCTCCACTTT
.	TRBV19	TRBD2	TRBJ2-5	CASSISGAGRQETQYF	TGTGCCAGTAGTATTTCCGGAGCGGGGCGCCAAGAGACCCAGTACTTC
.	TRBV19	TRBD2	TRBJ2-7	CASSMSGTSSGSREQYF	TGTGCCAGTAGTATGTCTGGGACTAGTTCTGGCTCCCGCGAGCAGTACTTC
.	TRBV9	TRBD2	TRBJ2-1	CASSVVSGLGYNEQFF	TGTGCCAGCAGCGTAGTGTCCGGACTAGGTTACAATGAGCAGTTCTTC
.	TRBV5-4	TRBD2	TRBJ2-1	CASSLAGLERYEQFF	TGTGCCAGCAGCTTGGCGGGACTAGAGCGCTATGAGCAGTTCTTC
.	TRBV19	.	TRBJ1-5	CASSIYRAGAQPQHF	TGTGCCAGTAGTATATATCGCGCAGGGGCCCAGCCCCAGCATTTT
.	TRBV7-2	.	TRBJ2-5	CASSLWAQEETQYF	TGTGCCAGCAGCTTATGGGCACAAGAAGAGACCCAGTACTTC
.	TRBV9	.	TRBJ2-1	CASSVLAGSRAEQFF	TGTGCCAGCAGCGTTTTGGCGGGATCGCGGGCTGAGCAGTTCTTC
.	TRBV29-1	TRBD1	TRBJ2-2	CSVRDRGRDTGELFF	TGCAGCGTCCGGGACAGGGGGCGTGATACCGGGGAGCTGTTTTTT
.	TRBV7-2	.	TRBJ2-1	CASSLVTSTYNEQFF	TGTGCCAGCAGCTTAGTAACTAGCACTTACAATGAGCAGTTCTTC
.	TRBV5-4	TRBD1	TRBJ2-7	CASSPGQGLRYEQYF	TGTGCCAGCAGCCCTGGACAGGGATTGAGGTACGAGCAGTACTTC
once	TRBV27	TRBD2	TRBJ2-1	CASSQLAGRIGSYNEQFF	TGTGCCAGCAGCCAACTAGCGGGGAGGATCGGCTCCTACAATGAGCAGTTCTTC
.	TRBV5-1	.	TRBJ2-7	CASSLVTGSYEQYF	TGCGCCAGCAGCTTGGTAACAGGGAGTTACGAGCAGTACTTC
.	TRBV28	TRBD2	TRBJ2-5	CASKSLAGGPGAQYF	TGTGCCAGCAAGTCTCTAGCGGGAGGCCCGGGTGCCCAGTACTTC
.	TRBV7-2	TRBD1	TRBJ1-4	CASSPGDSRNEKLFF	TGTGCCAGCAGCCCCGGGGACAGCCGTAATGAAAAACTGTTTTTT
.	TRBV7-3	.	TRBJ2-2	CASSLQGGNTGELFF	TGTGCCAGCAGCTTACAGGGCGGAAACACCGGGGAGCTGTTTTTT
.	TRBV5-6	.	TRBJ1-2	CASSLGRTLIAYNYGYTF	TGTGCCAGCAGCTTGGGGCGGACACTAATAGCATATAACTATGGCTACACCTTC
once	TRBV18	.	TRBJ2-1	CASSRTAYNEQFF	TGTGCCAGCTCTAGGACAGCTTACAATGAGCAGTTCTTC
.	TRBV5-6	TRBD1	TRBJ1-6	CASSLSSGRGNNSPLHF	TGTGCCAGCAGCTTGAGTTCCGGCAGGGGGAATAATTCACCCCTCCACTTT
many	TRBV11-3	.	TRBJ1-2	CASSLEGRGGDYGYTF	TGTGCCAGCAGCTTAGAAGGCAGGGGTGGGGACTATGGCTACACCTTC
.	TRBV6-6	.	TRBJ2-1	CASSYERTTYNEQFF	TGTGCCAGCAGTTATGAGCGTACTACCTACAATGAGCAGTTCTTC
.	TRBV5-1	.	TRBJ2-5	CASSFSRVYQETQYF	TGCGCCAGCAGCTTTAGCAGGGTGTACCAAGAGACCCAGTACTTC
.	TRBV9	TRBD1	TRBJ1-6	CASSARTGGNSPLHF	TGTGCCAGCAGCGCACGGACAGGGGGAAATTCACCCCTCCACTTT
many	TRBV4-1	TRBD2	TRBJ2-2	CASSRSGGALGTGELFF	TGCGCCAGCAGCCGTAGCGGGGGGGCTCTAGGCACCGGGGAGCTGTTTTTT
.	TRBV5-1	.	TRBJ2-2	CASSLAGGTGELFF	TGCGCCAGCAGTCTAGCCGGTGGCACCGGGGAGCTGTTTTTT